Here is one T cell receptor beta chain with its context. The data were taken from a study of brain T cells in children with intractable seizures. Profiling relied on immunoSEQ multiplex PCR, and the TCRdb table lists in-frame clones only, not all of them. The sample records about 76,000 clones, approximately 94% being singletons. The CDR3 loop spans 13 amino acids. Germline V gene lookup returns CDR1 KGHDR and CDR2 SFDVKD. V lost 9 bases and J 0 bases, leaving 7 bases between the germline ends. This clonotype originated in a boy younger than two with tuberous sclerosis and intractable seizures. The specimen was peripheral blood, collected at surgery. V gene TRBV24-1 combines with J gene TRBJ2-2; D is undetermined. CDR3 nucleotides: TGTGCCACCGTTGCATCGAACACCGGGGAGCTGTTTTTT. Translation gives CATVASNTGELFF.